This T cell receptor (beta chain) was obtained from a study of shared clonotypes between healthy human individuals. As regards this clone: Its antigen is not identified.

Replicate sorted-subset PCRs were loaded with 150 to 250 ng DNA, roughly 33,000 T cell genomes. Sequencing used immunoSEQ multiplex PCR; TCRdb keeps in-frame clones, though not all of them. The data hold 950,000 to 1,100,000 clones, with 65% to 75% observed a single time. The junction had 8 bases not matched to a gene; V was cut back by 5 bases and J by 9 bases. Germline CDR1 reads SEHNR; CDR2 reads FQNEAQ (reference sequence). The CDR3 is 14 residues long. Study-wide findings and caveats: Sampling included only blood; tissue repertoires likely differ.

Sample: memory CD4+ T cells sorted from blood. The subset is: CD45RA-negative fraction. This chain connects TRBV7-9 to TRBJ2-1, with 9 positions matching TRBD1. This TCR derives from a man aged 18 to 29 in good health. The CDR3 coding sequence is TGTGCCAGCAGCGCATTCACAGGGGGCACTGAGCAGTTCTTC. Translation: CASSAFTGGTEQFF. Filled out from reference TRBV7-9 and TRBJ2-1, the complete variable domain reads DTGVSQNPRHKITKRGQNVTFRCDPISEHNRLYWYRQTLGQGPEFLTYFQNEAQLEKSRLLSDRFSAERPKGSFSTLEIQRTEQGDSAMYLCASSAFTGGTEQFFGPGTRLTVL.